The 17 T cell receptor beta chains given below trace back to one sample, sequenced in a study of T cell repertoires in cytomegalovirus infection. For these TCRs, the target antigens are not known. TCRdb re-derived calls from the reads in MiXCR, one entry per CDR3 protein. The data hold about 500,000 distinct CDR3 sequences, with 33% observed a single time. Sequencing used cultured PBMCs, obtained from culture after CMV antigen stimulation. These receptors originate from a human donor in good health (CMV status not recorded). Some clones in this sample may be carry-over from other donors' samples.

J is TRBJ1-1 and V is TRBV11-1; 8 nucleotides align to TRBD1. The germline gives CDR1 SGHAT, CDR2 FQDESV (reference sequence). Trimming at V came to 4 bases and at J to 3 bases, leaving 4 bases not matched to a gene. The CDR3 consists of 14 residues. CDR3 nucleotides: TGTGCCAGCAGCTGGGAGACAGGGGACACTGAAGCTTTCTTT. As protein: CASSWETGDTEAFF.

In this sample, this clonotype turned up a few times. V is TRBV7-6 and J is TRBJ2-7; D unclear. CDR1 is SGHVS, CDR2 FNYEAQ, per germline. Trimming removed 3 bases at V and 4 bases at J, with 7 bases between. The CDR3 totals 12 residues. CDR3 in amino acids: CASSLDLYEQYV. For the CDR3, the DNA is TGTGCCAGCAGCTTGGATTTATACGAGCAGTACGTC.

The rearrangement links TRBV19 to TRBJ1-2; 8 bases map to TRBD1. CDR1 and CDR2 (germline): LNHDA, SQIVND (reference sequence). The J segment lost 8 bases and the V segment lost 6 bases, leaving 5 bases of the junction unmatched. This CDR3 comprises 12 residues. The CDR3 is CASRDRGAGYTF. DNA of the CDR3: TGTGCCAGTAGAGACAGGGGAGCCGGCTACACCTTC. The complete variable domain, with remaining parts taken from reference TRBV19 and TRBJ1-2, reads DGGITQSPKYLFRKEGQNVTLSCEQNLNHDAMYWYRQDPGQGLRLIYYSQIVNDFQKGDIAEGYSVSREKKESFPLTVTSAQKNPTAFYLCASRDRGAGYTFGSGTRLTVV.

J is TRBJ1-1 and V is TRBV5-1, with D tentatively TRBD1 (6 bases). V was shortened by 2 bases and J by 1 base, with 9 bases between the two germline ends. Germline loops: CDR1 SGHRS, CDR2 YFSETQ. This CDR3 has 14 amino acids. The CDR3 DNA sequence: TGCGCCAGCAGCTTTACAGGGACGAACACTGAAGCTTTCTTT. Encoded protein: CASSFTGTNTEAFF.

The chain has TRBV5-1 and TRBJ1-1, with TRBD1 matching over 10 bases. Germline values: CDR1 SGHRS, CDR2 YFSETQ. Unmatched junction bases numbered 13, after V lost 4 bases and J lost 1 base. CDR3 length equals 18 residues. The DNA of the CDR3 is TGCGCCAGCAGCCGGCTAGCGACAGGGGGCGCGCAGAACACTGAAGCTTTCTTT. This translates into CASSRLATGGAQNTEAFF.

CDR3 in amino acids: CASSSTDQPQHF. The CDR3 nucleotides read TGTGCCAGCAGTTCAACCGATCAGCCCCAGCATTTT. The chain links TRBV28 to TRBJ1-5; D unclear. Germline V gene data show CDR1 as MDHEN and CDR2 as SYDVKM. Trimming pared 4 bases from V and 5 bases from J, leaving 6 bases between. There are 12 residues in the CDR3.

This clonotype has just a few counts. This rearrangement joins TRBV7-2 to TRBJ1-4; the D is unclear. V lost 2 bases, J lost 11 bases, and 12 bases lay in between. Germline assignment: CDR1 SGHTA and CDR2 FQGNSA. CDR3 length equals 13 residues. CDR3 protein: CASSLSLMGKLFF. In DNA, the CDR3 is TGTGCCAGCAGCTTAAGTCTAATGGGTAAACTGTTTTTT.

At least ten counts were recorded for this clonotype. CDR3 nucleotides: TGTGCCAGCAGCTTGGGACAGCGCTCCTACGAGCAGTACGTC. This encodes CASSLGQRSYEQYV. The V and J genes are TRBV11-2 and TRBJ2-7; 7 positions match TRBD1. Germline V gene lookup returns CDR1 SGHAT and CDR2 FQNNGV. V lost 3 bases and J lost 0; bases outside the gene matches: 2. The CDR3 has 14 amino acids.

The V gene is TRBV10-3, the J gene TRBJ2-5; 14 positions match TRBD2. V trimming: 3 bases; J trimming: 3 bases; junction bases outside the gene matches: 3. In germline, CDR1 is ENHRY, CDR2 SYGVKD. CDR3 length: 16 amino acids. The CDR3 sequence: CAISDRTSGRKETQYF. CDR3 DNA: TGTGCCATCAGTGACCGGACTAGCGGGAGGAAAGAGACCCAGTACTTC.

V usage is TRBV28 and J usage is TRBJ1-2; D unclear. V lost 1 base and J 8 bases, leaving 8 bases between the germline ends. The germline CDR1 and CDR2 sequences are MDHEN and SYDVKM. The CDR3 length is 12 residues. The CDR3, as DNA: TGTGCCAGCAGTTTATCCGAGCGGGGCTACACCTTC. Its translation: CASSLSERGYTF.

This clonotype was counted a few times. The chain is built from TRBV28 and TRBJ2-7, with D possibly being TRBD1 or TRBD2 (5 bases each). V lost 6 bases, J lost 0 bases, and 9 bases lay in between. Germline V gene sequence: CDR1 MDHEN, CDR2 SYDVKM. This CDR3 is built from 13 residues. CDR3 residues: CASRGVSSYEQYF. The CDR3 DNA reads TGTGCCAGCAGGGGGGTCTCCTCCTACGAGCAGTACTTC.

This chain joins TRBV28 and TRBJ1-4; no definite D call. CDR3 size: 11 residues. The germline CDR1 and CDR2 sequences are MDHEN and SYDVKM. Trimming removed 8 bases from V and 10 bases from J, with 11 bases in between. The CDR3 sequence is CASATPRKLFF. CDR3 sequence (DNA): TGTGCCAGCGCGACCCCCAGAAAACTGTTTTTT. Variable domain in full (rest from reference TRBV28 and TRBJ1-4): DVKVTQSSRYLVKRTGEKVFLECVQDMDHENMFWYRQDPGLGLRLIYFSYDVKMKEKGDIPEGYSVSREKKERFSLILESASTNQTSMYLCASATPRKLFFGSGTQLSVL.

This clonotype was seen more than once but under ten times. The genes are TRBV10-3 and TRBJ2-4; D uncertain. Germline CDR1 reads ENHRY; CDR2 reads SYGVKD. This CDR3 comprises 14 residues. Trimming cost V 2 bases and J 3 bases, with 8 bases left between them. The CDR3 nucleotides are TGTGCCATCAGTGAGGGGTTGGACAAAAACATTCAGTACTTC. Translated: CAISEGLDKNIQYF.

The gene calls are TRBV7-9 and TRBJ2-3; D gene ambiguous. The V end was cut by 2 bases, the J end by 0 bases, with 3 bases between. The CDR3 covers 13 residues. The germline CDR1 and CDR2 sequences are SEHNR and FQNEAQ (reference sequence). CDR3: CASSLMSTDTQYF. The CDR3 DNA follows: TGTGCCAGCAGCTTAATGAGCACAGATACGCAGTATTTT.

This chain connects TRBV7-2 to TRBJ1-3; tentatively, D is TRBD1 (5 bases). The CDR3 has 18 amino acids. Trimming stripped 4 bases from V and 2 bases from J, with 21 bases between. In germline, CDR1 is SGHTA, CDR2 FQGNSA. The CDR3 sequence is CASSYRWDSRSPGNTIYF. In nucleotides, the CDR3 is TGTGCCAGCAGCTACCGCTGGGACTCCCGATCCCCTGGAAACACCATATATTTT. Drawing the rest from reference TRBV7-2 and TRBJ1-3, the complete variable domain is GAGVSQSPSNKVTEKGKDVELRCDPISGHTALYWYRQSLGQGLEFLIYFQGNSAPDKSGLPSDRFSAERTGGSVSTLTIQRTQQEDSAVYLCASSYRWDSRSPGNTIYFGEGSWLTVV.

V is TRBV12-3 or TRBV12-4 and J is TRBJ2-6; D gene unclear. The CDR3 totals 17 residues. V shed 3 bases and J shed 0 bases, with 12 bases lying between them. This CDR3 is CASSFRQPSSGANVLTF. The CDR3 DNA sequence: TGTGCCAGCAGTTTTCGACAACCGAGCTCTGGGGCCAACGTCCTGACTTTC.

This clonotype was found many times. The chain is built from TRBV7-8 and TRBJ2-5; D unclear. Germline-derived CDR1 and CDR2 are SGHVS and FQNEAQ. Trimming took off 3 bases at V and 5 bases at J, with 16 bases between the two ends. This CDR3 comprises 15 residues. The CDR3 protein is CASSFTDTVGETQYF. The CDR3, as DNA: TGTGCCAGCAGCTTTACCGATACGGTCGGTGAGACCCAGTACTTC.